These T cell receptor beta chains were read from a single sample in a study of T cell responses to AZD1222 COVID-19 vaccine. Produced via immunoSEQ multiplex PCR; TCRdb's table is partial and in-frame only. The sample lists some 150,000 clones; about 88% were seen once. Material: peripheral blood, obtained 28 days after the second AZD1222 dose. The source is an adult who received the AZD1222 COVID-19 vaccine. Each CDR3 is given with its conserved first and last residue. A D gene is named only where the DNA matches it firmly. A clone size is listed for some rows: how often the clone was seen (once, few, many), or a class if it is expanded.

J gene: TRBJ1-5; V gene: TRBV12-5; D gene: NA; clone size: NA; CDR3 length: 14; CDR3 DNA: TGTGCTAGTGCCACCGGGTCCCATCTTTCGCCCCAGCATTTT; CDR3 protein: CASATGSHLSPQHF
J gene: TRBJ1-1; V gene: TRBV19; D gene: TRBD1; clone size: NA; CDR3 length: 16; CDR3 DNA: TGTGCCAGTAGTACCCTGTTGGGGACAGGGGGCACTGAAGCTTTCTTT; CDR3 protein: CASSTLLGTGGTEAFF
J gene: TRBJ2-1; V gene: TRBV4-1; D gene: NA; clone size: NA; CDR3 length: 16; CDR3 DNA: TGCGCCAGCAGCCAAGGCCGCGCTTTAGGGGGCAATGAGCAGTTCTTC; CDR3 protein: CASSQGRALGGNEQFF
J gene: TRBJ2-2; V gene: TRBV7-2; D gene: NA; clone size: NA; CDR3 length: 15; CDR3 DNA: TGTGCCAGCAGCTTCTCGGGACTTTTCACCGGGGAGCTGTTTTTT; CDR3 protein: CASSFSGLFTGELFF
J gene: TRBJ1-5; V gene: TRBV7-2; D gene: NA; clone size: NA; CDR3 length: 17; CDR3 DNA: TGTGCCAGCAGCTTAGTTTCGGGGGAGGGTATCAATCAGCCCCAGCATTTT; CDR3 protein: CASSLVSGEGINQPQHF
J gene: TRBJ1-4; V gene: TRBV15; D gene: NA; clone size: NA; CDR3 length: 12; CDR3 DNA: TGTGCCACCGGCCGGCGAGGTGAAAAACTGTTTTTT; CDR3 protein: CATGRRGEKLFF
J gene: TRBJ2-1; V gene: TRBV6-5; D gene: NA; clone size: NA; CDR3 length: 15; CDR3 DNA: TGTGCCAGCAGAGACCCATATCGGGGACCAGCAGAGCAGTTCTTC; CDR3 protein: CASRDPYRGPAEQFF
J gene: TRBJ1-1; V gene: TRBV11-2; D gene: NA; clone size: NA; CDR3 length: 14; CDR3 DNA: TGTGCCAGCAGGCTGACAGACTTGAACACTGAAGCTTTCTTT; CDR3 protein: CASRLTDLNTEAFF
J gene: TRBJ2-7; V gene: TRBV7-3; D gene: TRBD1; clone size: few; CDR3 length: 14; CDR3 DNA: TGTGCCAGCAGCTTACGGGACAGCTCCTACGAGCAGTACTTC; CDR3 protein: CASSLRDSSYEQYF
J gene: TRBJ1-1; V gene: TRBV5-4; D gene: NA; clone size: NA; CDR3 length: 15; CDR3 DNA: TGTGCCAGCAGCCTTAGACAGACCGTAGTCACTGAAGCTTTCTTT; CDR3 protein: CASSLRQTVVTEAFF
J gene: TRBJ2-7; V gene: TRBV28; D gene: NA; clone size: few; CDR3 length: 12; CDR3 DNA: TGTGCCAGCAGTTCAATACAGGGTATTCAGTACTTC; CDR3 protein: CASSSIQGIQYF
J gene: TRBJ2-3; V gene: TRBV9; D gene: NA; clone size: NA; CDR3 length: 15; CDR3 DNA: TGTGCCAGCAGCCCCAGGACGGTGAGCACAGATACGCAGTATTTT; CDR3 protein: CASSPRTVSTDTQYF
J gene: TRBJ1-1; V gene: TRBV6-1; D gene: NA; clone size: once; CDR3 length: 15; CDR3 DNA: TGTGCCAGCAGTGAAGCGCTACAGGGTGGTACTGAAGCTTTCTTT; CDR3 protein: CASSEALQGGTEAFF
J gene: TRBJ2-5; V gene: TRBV11-2; D gene: NA; clone size: NA; CDR3 length: 14; CDR3 DNA: TGTGCCAGCAGCTCTCGGATCTGGCAAGAGACCCAGTACTTC; CDR3 protein: CASSSRIWQETQYF
J gene: TRBJ1-4; V gene: TRBV5-6; D gene: NA; clone size: NA; CDR3 length: 16; CDR3 DNA: TGTGCCAGCAGCTTGACGGACCGTGCAACTAATGAAAAACTGTTTTTT; CDR3 protein: CASSLTDRATNEKLFF
J gene: TRBJ2-3; V gene: TRBV5-1; D gene: TRBD2; clone size: NA; CDR3 length: 16; CDR3 DNA: TGCGCCAGCAGCTTGGCGGGGGGGAGAGACACAGATACGCAGTATTTT; CDR3 protein: CASSLAGGRDTDTQYF
J gene: TRBJ2-1; V gene: TRBV7-3; D gene: NA; clone size: NA; CDR3 length: 13; CDR3 DNA: TGTGCCAGCAGCTTGAAAATTGGTGGTGAGCAGTTCTTC; CDR3 protein: CASSLKIGGEQFF
J gene: TRBJ2-3; V gene: TRBV5-6; D gene: NA; clone size: once; CDR3 length: 13; CDR3 DNA: TGTGCCAGCAGCAGGGACACGGGCGATACGCAGTATTTT; CDR3 protein: CASSRDTGDTQYF
J gene: TRBJ2-3; V gene: TRBV24-1; D gene: NA; clone size: NA; CDR3 length: 14; CDR3 DNA: TGTGCCACCAGGGGTCTTGGGCGCACAGATACGCAGTATTTT; CDR3 protein: CATRGLGRTDTQYF
J gene: TRBJ1-2; V gene: TRBV7-9; D gene: NA; clone size: once; CDR3 length: 13; CDR3 DNA: TGTGCCAGCAGCTCTAACCTAGAGGGGAGCTACACCTTC; CDR3 protein: CASSSNLEGSYTF
J gene: TRBJ2-5; V gene: TRBV9; D gene: NA; clone size: NA; CDR3 length: 13; CDR3 DNA: TGTGCCAGCAGCTTTTCGAACCAAGAGACCCAGTACTTC; CDR3 protein: CASSFSNQETQYF
J gene: TRBJ2-5; V gene: TRBV4-2; D gene: NA; clone size: NA; CDR3 length: 16; CDR3 DNA: TGTGCCAGCAGCCAACCCAAGGGAGGGGGCCCTTCGACCCAGTACTTC; CDR3 protein: CASSQPKGGGPSTQYF
J gene: TRBJ2-1; V gene: TRBV28; D gene: TRBD2; clone size: NA; CDR3 length: 16; CDR3 DNA: TGTGCCAGCAGTTTATTCGGACTAGCGGATGACAATGAGCAGTTCTTC; CDR3 protein: CASSLFGLADDNEQFF
J gene: TRBJ1-6; V gene: TRBV7-2; D gene: NA; clone size: NA; CDR3 length: 15; CDR3 DNA: TGTGCCAGCAGCCCCATCTCAGGTTCAAATTCACCCCTCCACTTT; CDR3 protein: CASSPISGSNSPLHF
J gene: TRBJ2-5; V gene: TRBV7-3; D gene: TRBD2; clone size: NA; CDR3 length: 16; CDR3 DNA: TGTGCCAGCAGCTTAACGGGGACTAGATCGCAAGAGACCCAGTACTTC; CDR3 protein: CASSLTGTRSQETQYF
J gene: TRBJ2-4; V gene: TRBV29-1; D gene: TRBD2; clone size: many; CDR3 length: 13; CDR3 DNA: TGCAGCGTCGCTGCTAGCGGGGGGGCCCTTCAGTACTTC; CDR3 protein: CSVAASGGALQYF
J gene: TRBJ2-1; V gene: TRBV7-2; D gene: TRBD2; clone size: NA; CDR3 length: 14; CDR3 DNA: TGTGCCAGCAACCGGGGGGGCTCAGGCAATGAGCAGTTCTTC; CDR3 protein: CASNRGGSGNEQFF
J gene: TRBJ2-5; V gene: TRBV11-1; D gene: NA; clone size: once; CDR3 length: 14; CDR3 DNA: TGTGCCAGCAGCTTAGATAACGGCGGGGAGACCCAGTACTTC; CDR3 protein: CASSLDNGGETQYF
J gene: TRBJ1-6; V gene: TRBV6-2/TRBV6-3; D gene: NA; clone size: NA; CDR3 length: 15; CDR3 DNA: TGTGCCAGCAGCCGAGTCTCGATACTCCAATCACCCCTCCACTTT; CDR3 protein: CASSRVSILQSPLHF
J gene: TRBJ2-1; V gene: TRBV7-2; D gene: NA; clone size: few; CDR3 length: 13; CDR3 DNA: TGTGCCAGCGATCCAGGGTTTAATAATGAGCAGTTCTTC; CDR3 protein: CASDPGFNNEQFF
J gene: TRBJ1-5; V gene: TRBV11-2; D gene: NA; clone size: NA; CDR3 length: 13; CDR3 DNA: TGTGCCAGCAGCTTAGATTTGGGTCAGCCCCAGCATTTT; CDR3 protein: CASSLDLGQPQHF
J gene: TRBJ1-6; V gene: TRBV29-1; D gene: NA; clone size: NA; CDR3 length: 13; CDR3 DNA: TGCAGCGCTCGATCAGCAAATAATTCACCCCTCCACTTT; CDR3 protein: CSARSANNSPLHF
J gene: TRBJ2-5; V gene: TRBV11-3; D gene: NA; clone size: NA; CDR3 length: 15; CDR3 DNA: TGTGCCAGCAGCTTAGCTGGCCCAGGGAGAGGGACCCAGTACTTC; CDR3 protein: CASSLAGPGRGTQYF
J gene: TRBJ2-7; V gene: TRBV7-7; D gene: TRBD1; clone size: NA; CDR3 length: 13; CDR3 DNA: TGTGCTAGCAGCCAGGACAGGTTCAACGAGCAGTACTTC; CDR3 protein: CASSQDRFNEQYF
J gene: TRBJ2-2; V gene: TRBV3-1/TRBV3-2; D gene: TRBD2; clone size: NA; CDR3 length: 16; CDR3 DNA: TGTGCCAGCAGCCTCGGGCTAGCGGGGAACACCGGGGAGCTGTTTTTT; CDR3 protein: CASSLGLAGNTGELFF
J gene: TRBJ2-5; V gene: TRBV5-1; D gene: NA; clone size: NA; CDR3 length: 14; CDR3 DNA: TGCGCCAGCAGCTTACCCCCCACAGAAGAGACCCAGTACTTC; CDR3 protein: CASSLPPTEETQYF
J gene: TRBJ2-7; V gene: TRBV30; D gene: NA; clone size: NA; CDR3 length: 11; CDR3 DNA: TGTGCCTGCCTCAAAAGCTACGAGCAGTACTTC; CDR3 protein: CACLKSYEQYF
J gene: TRBJ2-3; V gene: TRBV6-5; D gene: NA; clone size: NA; CDR3 length: 12; CDR3 DNA: TGTGCCAGCGGCAGGGCGACAGATACGCAGTATTTT; CDR3 protein: CASGRATDTQYF
J gene: TRBJ2-5; V gene: TRBV3-1/TRBV3-2; D gene: TRBD2; clone size: NA; CDR3 length: 20; CDR3 DNA: TGTGCCAGCAGCCAAGATTACGGGGGAGGCGGGAGGCGAGGAAAAGAGACCCAGTACTTC; CDR3 protein: CASSQDYGGGGRRGKETQYF
J gene: TRBJ2-7; V gene: TRBV7-2; D gene: TRBD2; clone size: NA; CDR3 length: 14; CDR3 DNA: TGTGCCAGCAGCTTTACGGGGGGGACCTACGAGCAGTACTTC; CDR3 protein: CASSFTGGTYEQYF
J gene: TRBJ2-1; V gene: TRBV6-5; D gene: NA; clone size: NA; CDR3 length: 15; CDR3 DNA: TGTGCCAGCAGCCTTGATCCGTCTAGGTACAATGAGCAGTTCTTC; CDR3 protein: CASSLDPSRYNEQFF
J gene: TRBJ1-2; V gene: TRBV12-3/TRBV12-4; D gene: NA; clone size: NA; CDR3 length: 12; CDR3 DNA: TGTGCCAGCAGTTTCGGGGATTATGGCTACACCTTC; CDR3 protein: CASSFGDYGYTF
J gene: TRBJ2-2; V gene: TRBV7-2; D gene: NA; clone size: NA; CDR3 length: 14; CDR3 DNA: TGTGCCAGCAGCGGGCCCCTGGGGAGCGGGGAGCTGTTTTTT; CDR3 protein: CASSGPLGSGELFF
J gene: TRBJ1-2; V gene: TRBV7-2; D gene: TRBD1; clone size: NA; CDR3 length: 15; CDR3 DNA: TGTGCCAGCAGCTTTCTGACAGGGGCCAACTATGGCTACACCTTC; CDR3 protein: CASSFLTGANYGYTF
J gene: TRBJ2-7; V gene: TRBV4-1; D gene: NA; clone size: NA; CDR3 length: 13; CDR3 DNA: TGCGCCAGCAGCCAAGATGTAAGCTCCGAGCAGTACTTC; CDR3 protein: CASSQDVSSEQYF
J gene: TRBJ1-5; V gene: TRBV28; D gene: NA; clone size: NA; CDR3 length: 13; CDR3 DNA: TGTGCCACCCCCGGTGGCCTCAATCAGCCCCAGCATTTT; CDR3 protein: CATPGGLNQPQHF
J gene: TRBJ2-7; V gene: TRBV30; D gene: NA; clone size: once; CDR3 length: 14; CDR3 DNA: TGTGCCTGGAGTAGCGGAGCCACCCTCTACGAGCAGTACTTC; CDR3 protein: CAWSSGATLYEQYF
J gene: TRBJ2-5; V gene: TRBV9; D gene: NA; clone size: NA; CDR3 length: 13; CDR3 DNA: TGTGCCAGCAGCATACTAGGAGAGGAGACCCAGTACTTC; CDR3 protein: CASSILGEETQYF
J gene: TRBJ2-7; V gene: TRBV6-5; D gene: NA; clone size: NA; CDR3 length: 13; CDR3 DNA: TGTGCCAGCGGGGACGGACGCAAGGAAGAGCAGTACTTC; CDR3 protein: CASGDGRKEEQYF
J gene: TRBJ2-1; V gene: TRBV7-3; D gene: NA; clone size: NA; CDR3 length: 14; CDR3 DNA: TGTGCCAGCAGCTCCATAGCCCCCGGGGGTGAGCAGTTCTTC; CDR3 protein: CASSSIAPGGEQFF
J gene: TRBJ1-2; V gene: TRBV7-9; D gene: NA; clone size: once; CDR3 length: 15; CDR3 DNA: TGTGCCAGCAGCTTAGCCTTAACAGGGAACTATGGCTACACCTTC; CDR3 protein: CASSLALTGNYGYTF
J gene: TRBJ2-2; V gene: TRBV2; D gene: NA; clone size: NA; CDR3 length: 15; CDR3 DNA: TGTGCCAGCAGGAGCGACTTGATGAACACCGGGGAGCTGTTTTTT; CDR3 protein: CASRSDLMNTGELFF
J gene: TRBJ1-2; V gene: TRBV13; D gene: NA; clone size: NA; CDR3 length: 14; CDR3 DNA: TGTGCCAGCAGCTTCGGGCCACCCCAACCTGGCTACACCTTC; CDR3 protein: CASSFGPPQPGYTF
J gene: TRBJ1-2; V gene: TRBV14; D gene: NA; clone size: once; CDR3 length: 15; CDR3 DNA: TGTGCCAGCAGCCAAGCGGGGACACGCCAAAGGGGCTACACCTTC; CDR3 protein: CASSQAGTRQRGYTF
J gene: TRBJ2-1; V gene: TRBV6-5; D gene: TRBD2; clone size: NA; CDR3 length: 16; CDR3 DNA: TGTGCCAGCAGTTACTTGGGACTAGCGGGAGGCGATGAGCAGTTCTTC; CDR3 protein: CASSYLGLAGGDEQFF